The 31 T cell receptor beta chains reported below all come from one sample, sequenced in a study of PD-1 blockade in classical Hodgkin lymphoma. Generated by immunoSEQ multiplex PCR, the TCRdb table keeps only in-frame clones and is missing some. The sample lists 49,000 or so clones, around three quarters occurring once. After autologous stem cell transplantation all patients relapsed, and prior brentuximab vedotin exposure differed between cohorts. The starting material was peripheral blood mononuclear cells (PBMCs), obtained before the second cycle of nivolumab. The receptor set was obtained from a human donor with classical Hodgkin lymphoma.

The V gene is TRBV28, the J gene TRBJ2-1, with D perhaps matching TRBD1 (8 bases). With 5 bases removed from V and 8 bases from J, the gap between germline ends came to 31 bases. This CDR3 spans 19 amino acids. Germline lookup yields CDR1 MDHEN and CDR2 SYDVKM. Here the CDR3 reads CASSPQTGVWAGAWDEQFF. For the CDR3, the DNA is TGTGCCAGCAGTCCCCAGACAGGGGTATGGGCGGGGGCCTGGGATGAGCAGTTCTTC.

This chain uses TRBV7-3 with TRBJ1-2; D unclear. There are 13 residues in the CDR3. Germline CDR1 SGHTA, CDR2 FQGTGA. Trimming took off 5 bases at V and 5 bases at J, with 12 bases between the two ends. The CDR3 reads CASSPAREYGYTF. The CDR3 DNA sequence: TGTGCCAGCAGCCCGGCCCGGGAATATGGCTACACCTTC.

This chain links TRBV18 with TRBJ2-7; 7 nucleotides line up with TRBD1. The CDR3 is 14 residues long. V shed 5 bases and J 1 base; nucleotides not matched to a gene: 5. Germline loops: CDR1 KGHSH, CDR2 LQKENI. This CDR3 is CASSTTTGSYEQYF. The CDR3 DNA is TGTGCCAGCTCAACTACGACAGGGTCCTACGAGCAGTACTTC.

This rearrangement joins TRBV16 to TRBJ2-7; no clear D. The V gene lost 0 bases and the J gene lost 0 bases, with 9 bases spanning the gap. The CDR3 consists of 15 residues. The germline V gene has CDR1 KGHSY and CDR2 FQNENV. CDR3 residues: CASSQSVGSSYEQYF. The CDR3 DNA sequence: TGTGCCAGCAGCCAATCGGTGGGCAGCTCCTACGAGCAGTACTTC.

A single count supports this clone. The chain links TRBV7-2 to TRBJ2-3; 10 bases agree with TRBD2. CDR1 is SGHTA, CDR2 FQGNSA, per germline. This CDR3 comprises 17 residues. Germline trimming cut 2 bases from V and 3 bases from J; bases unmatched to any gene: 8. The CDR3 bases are TGTGCCAGCAGCTTAAGCGGGGGGGTTTTGGGTACAGATACGCAGTATTTT. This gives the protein CASSLSGGVLGTDTQYF.

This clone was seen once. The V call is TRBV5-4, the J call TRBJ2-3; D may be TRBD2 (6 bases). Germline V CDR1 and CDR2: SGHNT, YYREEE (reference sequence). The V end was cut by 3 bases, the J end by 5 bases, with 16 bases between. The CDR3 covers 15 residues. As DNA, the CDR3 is TGTGCCAGCAGCTCCACGGGCGGGAATGGAGATACGCAGTATTTT. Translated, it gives CASSSTGGNGDTQYF.

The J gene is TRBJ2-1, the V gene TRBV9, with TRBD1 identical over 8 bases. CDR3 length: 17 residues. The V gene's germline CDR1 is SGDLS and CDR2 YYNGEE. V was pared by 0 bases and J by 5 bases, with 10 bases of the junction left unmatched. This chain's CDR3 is CASSVGQGAGMNNEQFF. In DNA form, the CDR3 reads TGTGCCAGCAGCGTAGGTCAGGGGGCTGGTATGAACAATGAGCAGTTCTTC.

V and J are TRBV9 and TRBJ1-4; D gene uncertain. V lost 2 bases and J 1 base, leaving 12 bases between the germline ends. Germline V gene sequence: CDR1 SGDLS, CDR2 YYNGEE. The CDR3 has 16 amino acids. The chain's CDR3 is CASSVSHRGTNEKLFF. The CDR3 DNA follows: TGTGCCAGCAGCGTCTCCCACCGGGGAACTAATGAAAAACTGTTTTTT.

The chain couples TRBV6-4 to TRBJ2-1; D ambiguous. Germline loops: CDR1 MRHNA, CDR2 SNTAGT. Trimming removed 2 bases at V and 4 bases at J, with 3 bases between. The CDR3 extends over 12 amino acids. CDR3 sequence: CASSDLYNEQFF. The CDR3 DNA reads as TGTGCCAGCAGTGACCTTTACAATGAGCAGTTCTTC.

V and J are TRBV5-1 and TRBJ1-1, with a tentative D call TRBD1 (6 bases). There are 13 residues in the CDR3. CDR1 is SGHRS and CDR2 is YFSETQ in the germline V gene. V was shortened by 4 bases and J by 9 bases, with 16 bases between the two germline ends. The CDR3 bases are TGCGCCAGCAGCCCGACAGGTGGGCTCCAAGCTTTCTTT. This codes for CASSPTGGLQAFF.

CDR3 residues: CASSLTVPSPSTQYF. CDR3 DNA sequence: TGCGCCAGCAGCTTGACAGTCCCTAGCCCTAGTACGCAGTATTTT. V and J are TRBV5-1 and TRBJ2-3; tentative D call: TRBD2 (5 bases). The CDR3 extends over 15 amino acids. The germline CDR1 and CDR2 sequences are SGHRS and YFSETQ. Trimming cost V 1 base and J 8 bases, with 17 bases left between them.

The CDR3 coding sequence is TGTGCCAGCTCGCAGGGCGACACTGAAGCTTTCTTT. Translation gives CASSQGDTEAFF. The J gene is TRBJ1-1, the V gene TRBV6-5; tentative D call: TRBD1 (5 bases). V was shortened by 8 bases and J by 3 bases, with 10 bases between the two germline ends. Per the germline V gene, CDR1 is MNHEY and CDR2 is SVGAGI. The length of the CDR3 is 12 residues.

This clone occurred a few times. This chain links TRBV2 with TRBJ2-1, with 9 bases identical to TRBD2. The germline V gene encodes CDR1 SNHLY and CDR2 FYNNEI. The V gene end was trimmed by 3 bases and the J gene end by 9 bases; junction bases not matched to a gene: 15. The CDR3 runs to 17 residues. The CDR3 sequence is CASSDGGPSGTSGEQFF. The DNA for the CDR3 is TGTGCCAGCAGTGACGGGGGCCCTAGCGGGACCAGCGGTGAGCAGTTCTTC.

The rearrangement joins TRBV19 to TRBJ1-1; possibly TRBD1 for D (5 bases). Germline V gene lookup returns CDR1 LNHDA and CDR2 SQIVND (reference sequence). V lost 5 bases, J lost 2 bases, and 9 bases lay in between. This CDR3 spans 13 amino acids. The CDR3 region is CASSRTFNTEAFF. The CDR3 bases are TGTGCCAGTAGTCGGACATTCAACACTGAAGCTTTCTTT. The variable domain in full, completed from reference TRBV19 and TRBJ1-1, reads DGGITQSPKYLFRKEGQNVTLSCEQNLNHDAMYWYRQDPGQGLRLIYYSQIVNDFQKGDIAEGYSVSREKKESFPLTVTSAQKNPTAFYLCASSRTFNTEAFFGQGTRLTVV.

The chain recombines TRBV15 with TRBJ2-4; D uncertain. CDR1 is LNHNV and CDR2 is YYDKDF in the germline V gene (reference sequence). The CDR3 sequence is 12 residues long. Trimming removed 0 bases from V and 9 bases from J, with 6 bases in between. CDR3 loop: CATSRDRGIQYF. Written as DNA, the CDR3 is TGTGCCACCAGCAGAGATCGAGGCATTCAGTACTTC.

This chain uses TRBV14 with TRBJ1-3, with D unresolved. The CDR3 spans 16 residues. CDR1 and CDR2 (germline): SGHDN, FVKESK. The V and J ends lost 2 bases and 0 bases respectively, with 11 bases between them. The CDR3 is CASSQRGPFSGNTIYF. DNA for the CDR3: TGTGCCAGCAGCCAACGCGGACCGTTCTCTGGAAACACCATATATTTT.

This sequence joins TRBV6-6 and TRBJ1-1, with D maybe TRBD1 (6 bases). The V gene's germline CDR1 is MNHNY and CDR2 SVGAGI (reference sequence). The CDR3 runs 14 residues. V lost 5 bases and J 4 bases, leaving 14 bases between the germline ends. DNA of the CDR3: TGTGCCAGCAGTCCCCCGGGGGGCGGCACTGAAGCTTTCTTT. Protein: CASSPPGGGTEAFF.

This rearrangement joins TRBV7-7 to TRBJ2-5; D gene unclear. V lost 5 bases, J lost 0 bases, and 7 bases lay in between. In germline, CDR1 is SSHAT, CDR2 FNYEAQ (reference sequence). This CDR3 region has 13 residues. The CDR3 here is CASSKVHQETQYF. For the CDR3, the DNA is TGTGCCAGCAGCAAGGTACACCAAGAGACCCAGTACTTC.

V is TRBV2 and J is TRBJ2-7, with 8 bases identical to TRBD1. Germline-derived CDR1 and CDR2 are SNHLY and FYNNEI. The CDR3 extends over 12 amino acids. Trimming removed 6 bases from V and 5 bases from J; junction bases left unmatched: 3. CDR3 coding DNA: TGTGCCAGCAGGACAGGGGCCCACGAGCAGTACTTC. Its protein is CASRTGAHEQYF.

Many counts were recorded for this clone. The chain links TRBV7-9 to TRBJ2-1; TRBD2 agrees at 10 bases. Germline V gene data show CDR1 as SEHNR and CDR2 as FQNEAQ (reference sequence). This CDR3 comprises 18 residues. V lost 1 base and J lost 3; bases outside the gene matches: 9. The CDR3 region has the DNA TGTGCCAGCAGCTTAGTAGGGGTAGCGGGGGGCCTCTACAATGAGCAGTTCTTC. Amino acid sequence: CASSLVGVAGGLYNEQFF.

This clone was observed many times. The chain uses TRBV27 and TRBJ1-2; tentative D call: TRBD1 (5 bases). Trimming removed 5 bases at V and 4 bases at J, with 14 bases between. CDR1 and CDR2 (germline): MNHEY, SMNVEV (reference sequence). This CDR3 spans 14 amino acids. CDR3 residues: CASSGWGDGYGYTF. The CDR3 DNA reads TGTGCCAGCAGTGGCTGGGGGGATGGCTATGGCTACACCTTC.

The DNA for the CDR3 is TGTGCCAGTAGGGAACAGGGGAAAACCTACGAGCAGTACTTC. It specifies CASREQGKTYEQYF. The V gene is TRBV19, the J gene TRBJ2-7, with 7 bases fitting TRBD1. CDR1 LNHDA and CDR2 SQIVND come from the germline V gene (reference sequence). The trim removed 6 bases at V and 2 bases at J, leaving 7 bases unmatched. This CDR3 is built from 14 residues.

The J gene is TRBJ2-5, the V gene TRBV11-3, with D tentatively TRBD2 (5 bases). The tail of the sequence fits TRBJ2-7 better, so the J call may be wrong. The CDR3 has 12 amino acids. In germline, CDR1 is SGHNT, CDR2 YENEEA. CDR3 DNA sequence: TGTGCCAGCAGCGGGAGCTCCTACGAGCAGTACTTC. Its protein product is CASSGSSYEQYF.

As DNA, the CDR3 is TGTGCCAGCAGCCTGAACCCACTACTTTACAATGAGCAGTTCTTC. Protein product: CASSLNPLLYNEQFF. The chain has TRBV6-5 and TRBJ2-1; D is undetermined. This CDR3 has 15 amino acids. V was trimmed by 6 bases and J by 4 bases, leaving 16 bases between them. Per the germline V gene, CDR1 is MNHEY and CDR2 is SVGAGI.

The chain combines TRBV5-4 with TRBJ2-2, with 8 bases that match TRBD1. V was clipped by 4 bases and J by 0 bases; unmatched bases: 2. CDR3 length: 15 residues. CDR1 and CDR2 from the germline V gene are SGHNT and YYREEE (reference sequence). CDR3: CASSRTGSNTGELFF. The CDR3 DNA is TGTGCCAGCAGCCGGACAGGGTCGAACACCGGGGAGCTGTTTTTT.

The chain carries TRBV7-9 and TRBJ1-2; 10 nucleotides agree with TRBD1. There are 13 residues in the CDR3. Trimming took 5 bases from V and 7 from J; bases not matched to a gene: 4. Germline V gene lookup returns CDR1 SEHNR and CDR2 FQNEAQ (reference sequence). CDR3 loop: CASSATGGGGYTF. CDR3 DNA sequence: TGTGCCAGCAGCGCGACAGGGGGCGGTGGCTACACCTTC.

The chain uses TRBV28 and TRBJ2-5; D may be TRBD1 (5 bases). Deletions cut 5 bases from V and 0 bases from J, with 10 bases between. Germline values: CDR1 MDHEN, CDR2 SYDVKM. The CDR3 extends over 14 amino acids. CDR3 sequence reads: CASSPPGYQETQYF. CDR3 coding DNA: TGTGCCAGCAGTCCCCCAGGGTACCAAGAGACCCAGTACTTC.

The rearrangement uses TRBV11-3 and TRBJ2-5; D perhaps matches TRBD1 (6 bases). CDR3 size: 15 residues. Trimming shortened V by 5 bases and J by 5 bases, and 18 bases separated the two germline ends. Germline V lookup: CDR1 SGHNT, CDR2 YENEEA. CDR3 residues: CASSPTMGASETQYF. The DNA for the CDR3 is TGTGCCAGCAGCCCTACGATGGGGGCATCGGAGACCCAGTACTTC.

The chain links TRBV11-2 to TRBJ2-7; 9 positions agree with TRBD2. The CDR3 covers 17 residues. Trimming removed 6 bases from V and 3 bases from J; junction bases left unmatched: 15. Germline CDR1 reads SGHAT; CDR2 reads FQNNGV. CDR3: CASRRIDLAGANYEQYF. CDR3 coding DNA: TGTGCCAGCAGACGTATTGATTTAGCGGGAGCGAACTACGAGCAGTACTTC.

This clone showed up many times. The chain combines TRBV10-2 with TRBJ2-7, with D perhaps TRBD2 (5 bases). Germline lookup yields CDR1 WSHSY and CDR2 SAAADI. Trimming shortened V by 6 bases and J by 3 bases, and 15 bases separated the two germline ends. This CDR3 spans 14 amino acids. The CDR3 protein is CASREPGYIYEQYF. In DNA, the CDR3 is TGCGCCAGCAGAGAACCGGGATACATCTACGAGCAGTACTTC.

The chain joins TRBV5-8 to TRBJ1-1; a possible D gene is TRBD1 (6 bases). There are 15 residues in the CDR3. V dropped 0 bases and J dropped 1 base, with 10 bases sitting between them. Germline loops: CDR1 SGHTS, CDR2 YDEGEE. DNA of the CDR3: TGTGCCAGCAGCTTGGGGACAGTGAAGAACACTGAAGCTTTCTTT. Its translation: CASSLGTVKNTEAFF.